This entry lists 27 T cell receptor beta chains sequenced from one sample in a study of T cells in women clearing cervical HPV infection. Assay: immunoSEQ multiplex PCR; the TCRdb copy retains only in-frame clones and omits some. This listing includes 31,000 or so clones. Sequenced material: blood buffy coat. The receptor source for this set is a woman aged 18 to 69 with a cervical HPV16 infection that either progressed to CIN3+ or cleared (not recorded which).

Points on this clone: The read is 3 residues too short to cover the CDR3 end, so that end is filled in from the germline J gene. The rearrangement links TRBV19 to TRBJ2-3, with 7 bases fitting TRBD2. The CDR3 is 14 amino acids. Germline CDR1 reads LNHDA; CDR2 reads SQIVND (reference sequence). J gave up 6 bases and V 5 bases, and 8 bases lay outside the gene matches. CDR3 DNA (partial): TGTGCCAGTAGTCCGACCTGGGGGGGGGATACG. This codes for CASSPTWGGDT. The full CDR3 is CASSPTWGGDTQYF.

In regard to this clone: The read terminates 3 residues before the CDR3 end, so the remaining end is supplied by the germline J gene. The chain has TRBV20-1 and TRBJ2-7; 9 bases are a match to TRBD1. The V segment lost 1 base and the J segment 3 bases; nucleotides outside the gene matches: 1. Germline CDR1 DFQATT, CDR2 SNEGSKA (reference sequence). The CDR3 has 13 residues. CDR3 loop: CSARGDRDYEQYF. The covered CDR3 bases are TGCAGTGCTAGAGGGGACAGGGACTACGAG.

To note about this clone: The CDR3 end is not reached by the read, which stops 3 residues before it; the germline J gene fills it in. The V and J genes are TRBV4-1 and TRBJ2-7, with 9 bases lining up with TRBD2. Germline values: CDR1 MGHRA, CDR2 YSYEKL. V shed 2 bases and J 4 bases; nucleotides not matched to a gene: 6. The CDR3 has 15 residues. The CDR3 DNA, read in part, is TGCGCCAGCAGCCAATATAGCGGGAGTTTATACGAG. Translating gives CASSQYSGSLYE. The full CDR3 reads CASSQYSGSLYEQYF.

A remark on this clone: The CDR3 end falls 3 residues outside the read, so it is completed with the germline J gene. This chain connects TRBV5-8 to TRBJ2-7; 8 bases match TRBD1. V lost 0 bases, J lost 0 bases, and 2 bases stayed unmatched. Germline loops: CDR1 SGHTS, CDR2 YDEGEE. The CDR3 length is 15 residues. The CDR3 protein is CASSLGQGSSYEQYF. CDR3 DNA, as far as it was read: TGTGCCAGCAGCTTGGGACAGGGGTCCTCCTACGAG.

About this clone itself: Read data end 3 residues before the CDR3 end; the end is taken from the germline J gene. This sequence joins TRBV27 and TRBJ1-5; D gene ambiguous. The CDR3 length is 15 residues. Germline values: CDR1 MNHEY, CDR2 SMNVEV (reference sequence). V was pared by 3 bases and J by 9 bases, with 18 bases between. The DNA read from the CDR3 is TGTGCCAGCAGTTTCTTAATAGGGTCCGGATCGCCC. It is translated as CASSFLIGSGSP. The CDR3 in full is CASSFLIGSGSPQHF.

Remarks on this clone: With the read ending 3 residues before the CDR3 end, the germline J gene is used to fill in that end. The chain employs TRBV5-1 and TRBJ2-3, with a tentative D call TRBD1 (8 bases). The germline V gene has CDR1 SGHRS and CDR2 YFSETQ. V gave up 2 bases and J gave up 5 bases, with 18 bases separating them. This CDR3 is 16 amino acids long. CDR3: CASSFTGQGGGDTQYF. The sequenced CDR3 bases are TGCGCCAGCAGCTTCACCGGACAGGGAGGGGGAGATACG.

As to this clone: The read falls 3 residues short of the CDR3 end, and the missing part is taken from the germline J gene. J is TRBJ2-2 and V is TRBV7-8; 9 nucleotides agree with TRBD2. V dropped 0 bases and J dropped 7; count of bases not matched to a gene: 3. The V gene's germline CDR1 is SGHVS and CDR2 FQNEAQ. This CDR3 has 15 residues. The DNA read from the CDR3 is TGTGCCAGCAGCTTAGCTAGCGGGAGAGGCGGGGAG. It yields the protein CASSLASGRGGE. The full-length CDR3 reads as CASSLASGRGGELFF.

Note on this clone: The read is 3 residues too short to cover the CDR3 end, so that end is filled in from the germline J gene. The chain has TRBV20-1 and TRBJ2-7; TRBD2 matches at 11 bases. CDR1 and CDR2 (germline): DFQATT, SNEGSKA (reference sequence). The CDR3 totals 15 residues. The junction had 7 bases not matched to a gene; V was cut back by 2 bases and J by 4 bases. CDR3 amino acids: CSARPGTSGPYEQYF. The sequenced part of the CDR3 DNA is TGCAGTGCTAGACCCGGGACTAGCGGACCGTACGAG.

Worth noting for this clone: The DNA ends 3 residues before the CDR3 does, and the rest of the CDR3 is filled in from the germline J gene. The chain carries TRBV20-1 and TRBJ2-7, with a possible D match to TRBD2 (5 bases). The CDR3 covers 14 residues. With 3 bases removed from V and 6 bases from J, the gap between germline ends came to 18 bases. The germline V gene has CDR1 DFQATT and CDR2 SNEGSKA (reference sequence). The CDR3: CSASELSDWGEQYF. CDR3 DNA (partial): TGCAGTGCTAGCGAGCTCTCGGACTGGGGCGAG.

As for this clone: The CDR3 end falls 3 residues outside the read, so it is completed with the germline J gene. The chain combines TRBV19 with TRBJ2-3; D remains unclear. Germline V gives CDR1 LNHDA, CDR2 SQIVND (reference sequence). The length of the CDR3 is 12 residues. The chain's CDR3 is CASSSQTGSQYF. The part of the CDR3 DNA that was read is TGTGCCAGTAGCAGCCAGACCGGGTCG.

Notes on this clone: Sequencing ends 3 residues short of the CDR3 end; the germline J gene provides the rest. The J gene is TRBJ1-1, the V gene TRBV7-9; TRBD1 is a possible D gene (6 bases). The CDR3 extends over 14 amino acids. Trimming took off 7 bases at V and 0 bases at J, with 12 bases between the two ends. CDR1 and CDR2 (germline): SEHNR, FQNEAQ (reference sequence). The part of the CDR3 DNA that was read is TGTGCCAGCACGGACAGCCGATTGAACACTGAA. It specifies CASTDSRLNTE. The CDR3 in full is CASTDSRLNTEAFF.

As concerns this clone: The CDR3 end lies 3 residues beyond the end of the read and is filled in from the germline J gene. V and J are TRBV30 and TRBJ2-7; D may be TRBD1 (5 bases). The CDR3 sequence is 14 residues long. The V end lost 1 base, the J end lost 0 bases, and 10 bases lay between the germline ends. Germline-derived CDR1 and CDR2 are GTSNPN and SVGIG (reference sequence). Here the CDR3 reads CAWSADSDSYEQYF. CDR3 DNA (partial): TGTGCCTGGAGTGCAGACAGCGACTCCTACGAG.

Note on this clone: With the read ending 3 residues before the CDR3 end, the germline J gene is used to fill in that end. This rearrangement joins TRBV4-1 to TRBJ2-1; 8 nucleotides agree with TRBD2. V dropped 4 bases and J dropped 9; count of bases not matched to a gene: 5. The length of the CDR3 is 13 residues. Germline V CDR1 and CDR2: MGHRA, YSYEKL. The CDR3 sequence is CASSRQTSVEQFF. CDR3 DNA (partial): TGCGCCAGCAGCCGTCAGACTAGCGTTGAG.

Worth noting for this clone: The read terminates 3 residues before the CDR3 end, so the remaining end is supplied by the germline J gene. This chain links TRBV20-1 with TRBJ2-7; D is possibly TRBD1 (5 bases). V lost 3 bases and J lost 0, with 9 bases in between. CDR1 and CDR2 from the germline V gene are DFQATT and SNEGSKA (reference sequence). The CDR3 is 13 residues long. The CDR3 loop is CSASSRDSYEQYF. The part of the CDR3 DNA that was read is TGCAGTGCTAGTTCCAGGGACTCCTACGAG.

Points on this clone: The read gets to within 3 residues of the CDR3 end, and the germline J gene fills in the rest. The chain couples TRBV19 to TRBJ2-2; tentatively, D is TRBD1 (5 bases). The germline V gene has CDR1 LNHDA and CDR2 SQIVND (reference sequence). The CDR3 runs to 15 residues. The part of the CDR3 DNA that was read is TGTGCCAGTAGTAAGCCTGGACACCATAATTCACCG. Translation gives CASSKPGHHNSP. The CDR3 in full is CASSKPGHHNSPLFF.

On this clone: The CDR3 goes on 3 residues after the read ends, and that part is filled in from the germline J gene. V gene TRBV5-1 combines with J gene TRBJ2-1, with 10 bases identical to TRBD1. This CDR3 has 15 amino acids. CDR1 SGHRS and CDR2 YFSETQ come from the germline V gene. The trim removed 4 bases at V and 6 bases at J, leaving 7 bases unmatched. The DNA read from the CDR3 is TGCGCCAGCAGCCCAACCCGACAGGGGGCCAATGAG. Translating gives CASSPTRQGANE. The whole CDR3 is CASSPTRQGANEQFF.

With respect to this clone: The read finishes 3 residues shy of the CDR3 end, and the germline J gene is used to complete it. Other nucleotide sequences from this sample produce the same CDR3. V usage is TRBV20-1 and J usage is TRBJ2-5, with 15 bases matching TRBD2. This CDR3 has 15 residues. Germline lookup yields CDR1 DFQATT and CDR2 SNEGSKA (reference sequence). Trimming cost V 6 bases and J 5 bases; bases outside gene matches: 7. The CDR3 loop is CSAGLAGGGEETQYF. The covered CDR3 bases are TGCAGTGCGGGACTAGCGGGAGGTGGTGAGGAGACC.

Concerning this clone: The CDR3 extends 3 residues past the end of the read, so its final part is completed from the germline J gene. The rearrangement uses TRBV20-1 and TRBJ2-3, with 9 bases lining up with TRBD2. This CDR3 is built from 17 residues. The germline V gene has CDR1 DFQATT and CDR2 SNEGSKA (reference sequence). After removal of 3 bases from V and 6 bases from J, the junction contained 16 bases not matched to a gene. The CDR3 DNA, read in part, is TGCAGTGCTAGGCCCAGCGGGAGGCCTGATCATCGGGATACG. Amino acids: CSARPSGRPDHRDT. The entire CDR3 protein reads CSARPSGRPDHRDTQYF.

In regard to this clone: Read sequence stops 3 residues before the CDR3 end, and the germline J gene provides the missing end. The genes are TRBV6-1 and TRBJ1-5; D is ambiguous. The V gene's germline CDR1 is MNHNS and CDR2 SASEGT. Trimming pared 4 bases from V and 3 bases from J, leaving 13 bases between. This CDR3 spans 15 amino acids. CDR3 DNA (partial): TGTGCCAGCAGTGTTCAGGCGTTTCTCAATCAGCCC. It codes for CASSVQAFLNQP. The full CDR3 protein is CASSVQAFLNQPQHF.

With regard to this clone: The sequence runs out 3 residues before the end of the CDR3; the remainder is reconstructed from the germline J gene. The chain links TRBV2 to TRBJ2-5; 7 positions match TRBD2. Looked up from germline, CDR1 is SNHLY and CDR2 is FYNNEI. Trimming at V came to 4 bases and at J to 5 bases, leaving 1 base not matched to a gene. The CDR3 has 12 residues. CDR3 sequence: CASSVLAETQYF. The CDR3 DNA, read in part, is TGTGCCAGCAGTGTACTAGCGGAGACC.

To note about this clone: The read ends 3 residues shy of where the CDR3 ends; the end is completed using the germline J gene. The rearrangement uses TRBV10-3 and TRBJ2-3; 8 bases fit TRBD2. Germline values: CDR1 ENHRY, CDR2 SYGVKD. The CDR3 covers 15 residues. Germline trimming cut 9 bases from V and 8 bases from J; bases unmatched to any gene: 16. The CDR3 here is CAIGLSAGGSGTQYF. CDR3 DNA, as far as it was read: TGTGCCATTGGGCTCTCGGCGGGAGGTTCCGGTACG.

A word on this clone: The sequence runs out 3 residues before the end of the CDR3; the remainder is reconstructed from the germline J gene. The J gene is TRBJ2-7, the V gene TRBV6-2 or TRBV6-3, with TRBD2 matching 10 bases. V trimming: 5 bases; J trimming: 2 bases; junction bases outside the gene matches: 9. Germline CDR1 and CDR2: MNHEY and SVGEGT. This CDR3 is built from 16 residues. Incomplete CDR3 DNA: TGTGCCAGCAGTAAGACTAGCGGGCATCTCCCCTACGAG. Protein sequence: CASSKTSGHLPYE. The full CDR3 protein is CASSKTSGHLPYEQYF.

A note on this clone: The read finishes 3 residues shy of the CDR3 end, and the germline J gene is used to complete it. The chain joins TRBV5-1 to TRBJ2-1; 11 bases are a match to TRBD1. V lost 3 bases and J lost 8; bases outside the gene matches: 7. This CDR3 comprises 15 residues. CDR1 is SGHRS and CDR2 is YFSETQ in the germline V gene. The covered CDR3 bases are TGCGCCAGCAGCTCTCGGACAGGGGGCTGGGATGAG. Amino acid sequence: CASSSRTGGWDE. The complete CDR3 reads CASSSRTGGWDEQFF.

Comment on this clone: The read stops 3 residues short of the end of the CDR3; the missing end is completed from the germline J gene. V and J are TRBV11-2 and TRBJ1-3; D not resolved. CDR1 and CDR2 from the germline V gene are SGHAT and FQNNGV. V was pared by 6 bases and J by 2 bases, with 8 bases between. This CDR3 has 13 residues. CDR3 bases read: TGTGCCAGCAGGTTGATAGCTGGAAACACC. It specifies CASRLIAGNT. The whole CDR3 protein reads CASRLIAGNTIYF.

With regard to this clone: At one end, the junction sequence differs from germline, possibly due to a read error. The read ends 3 residues before the CDR3 terminus; that terminus is restored from the germline J gene. The rearrangement joins TRBV4-2 to TRBJ2-7; possible D gene TRBD1, 5 bases. CDR3 length equals 15 residues. Germline V lookup: CDR1 LGHNA, CDR2 YNFKEQ. The sequenced CDR3 bases are TGCGCCAGCAGCCAAGAAACAAGTAGGGGCTACGAG. Protein sequence: CASSQETSRGYE. The entire CDR3 is CASSQETSRGYEQYF.

A word on this clone: The read falls 3 residues short of the CDR3 end, and the missing part is taken from the germline J gene. The genes are TRBV28 and TRBJ1-1, with 7 bases matching TRBD1. V lost 2 bases to trimming and J lost 6 bases; unmatched junction nucleotides: 18. This CDR3 is 18 amino acids long. The germline gives CDR1 MDHEN, CDR2 SYDVKM. The sequenced part of the CDR3 DNA is TGTGCCAGCAGTTTACAGAGGGGGCGGAGATTTGGATTCGCTGAA. Its protein is CASSLQRGRRFGFAE. The CDR3 as a whole reads CASSLQRGRRFGFAEAFF. Using reference TRBV28 and TRBJ1-1 for the parts outside the CDR3, the full variable domain is DVKVTQSSRYLVKRTGEKVFLECVQDMDHENMFWYRQDPGLGLRLIYFSYDVKMKEKGDIPEGYSVSREKKERFSLILESASTNQTSMYLCASSLQRGRRFGFAEAFFGQGTRLTVV.

For this clone: The read gets to within 3 residues of the CDR3 end, and the germline J gene fills in the rest. The chain employs TRBV2 and TRBJ2-3; TRBD2 is a possible D gene (6 bases). The CDR3 contains 14 residues. The germline V gene encodes CDR1 SNHLY and CDR2 FYNNEI. CDR3 loop: CASSLTQGGQPQYF. The sequenced part of the CDR3 DNA is TGTGCCAGCAGTCTTACCCAGGGAGGTCAGCCG.